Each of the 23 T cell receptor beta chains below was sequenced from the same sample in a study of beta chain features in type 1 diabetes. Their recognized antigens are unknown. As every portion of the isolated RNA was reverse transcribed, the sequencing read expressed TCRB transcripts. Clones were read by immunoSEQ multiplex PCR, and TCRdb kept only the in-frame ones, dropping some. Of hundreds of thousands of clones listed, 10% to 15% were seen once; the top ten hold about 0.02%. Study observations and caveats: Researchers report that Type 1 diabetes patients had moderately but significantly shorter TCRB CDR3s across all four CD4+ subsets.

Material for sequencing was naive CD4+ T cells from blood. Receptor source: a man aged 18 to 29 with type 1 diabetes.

CDR3 in DNA: TGTGCCTGGAGGTTTACTAGCGGGGGGAACTACGAGCAGTACTTC. Protein: CAWRFTSGGNYEQYF. The rearrangement uses TRBV30 and TRBJ2-7, with TRBD2 matching over 12 bases. The CDR3 loop spans 15 amino acids. Looked up from germline, CDR1 is GTSNPN and CDR2 is SVGIG (reference sequence). With 3 bases clipped from V and 3 bases from J, the junction kept 6 bases outside the gene matches.

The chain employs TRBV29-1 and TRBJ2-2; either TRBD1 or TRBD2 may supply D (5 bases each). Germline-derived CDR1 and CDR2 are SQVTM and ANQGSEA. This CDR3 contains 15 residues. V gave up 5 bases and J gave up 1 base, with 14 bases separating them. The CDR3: CSVSSGAGNTGELFF. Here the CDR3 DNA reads TGCAGCGTTTCCTCCGGGGCTGGGAACACCGGGGAGCTGTTTTTT.

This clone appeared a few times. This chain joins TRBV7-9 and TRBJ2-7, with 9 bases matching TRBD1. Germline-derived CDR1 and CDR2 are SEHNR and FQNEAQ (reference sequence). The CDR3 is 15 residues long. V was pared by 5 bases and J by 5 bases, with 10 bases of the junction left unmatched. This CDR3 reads CASSPTNRGRDEQYF. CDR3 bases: TGTGCCAGCAGCCCTACAAACAGGGGGCGCGACGAGCAGTACTTC.

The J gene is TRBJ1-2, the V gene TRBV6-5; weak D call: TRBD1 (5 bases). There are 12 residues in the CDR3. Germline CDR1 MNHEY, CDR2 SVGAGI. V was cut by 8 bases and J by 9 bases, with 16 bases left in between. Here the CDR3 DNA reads TGTGCCAGCGGGTCCGTTGGGGGAAGCTACACCTTC. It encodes CASGSVGGSYTF.

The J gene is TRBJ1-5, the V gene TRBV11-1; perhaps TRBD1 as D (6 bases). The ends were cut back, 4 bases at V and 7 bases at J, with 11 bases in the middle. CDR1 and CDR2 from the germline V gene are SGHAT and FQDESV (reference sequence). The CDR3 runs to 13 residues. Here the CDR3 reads CASSWGRGQPQHF. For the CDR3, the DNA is TGTGCCAGCAGCTGGGGGCGCGGACAGCCCCAGCATTTT.

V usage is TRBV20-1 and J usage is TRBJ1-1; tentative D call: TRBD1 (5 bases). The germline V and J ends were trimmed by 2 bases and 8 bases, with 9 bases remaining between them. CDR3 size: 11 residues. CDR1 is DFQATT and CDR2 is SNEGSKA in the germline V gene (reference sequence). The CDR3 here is CSARPEGEAFF. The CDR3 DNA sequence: TGCAGTGCTAGACCTGAGGGGGAAGCTTTCTTT.

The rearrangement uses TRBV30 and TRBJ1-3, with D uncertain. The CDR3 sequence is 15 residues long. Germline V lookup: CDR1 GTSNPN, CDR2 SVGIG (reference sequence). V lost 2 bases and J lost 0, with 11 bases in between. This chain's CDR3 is CAWSLGSSSGNTIYF. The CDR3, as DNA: TGTGCCTGGAGTCTTGGCTCTAGCTCTGGAAACACCATATATTTT.

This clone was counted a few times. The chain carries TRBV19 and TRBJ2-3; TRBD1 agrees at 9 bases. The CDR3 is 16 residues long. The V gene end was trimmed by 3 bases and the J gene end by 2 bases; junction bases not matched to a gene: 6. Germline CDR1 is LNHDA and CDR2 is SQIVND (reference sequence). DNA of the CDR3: TGTGCCAGTAGTATCCCGGGACAGGGTTCCACAGATACGCAGTATTTT. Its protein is CASSIPGQGSTDTQYF.

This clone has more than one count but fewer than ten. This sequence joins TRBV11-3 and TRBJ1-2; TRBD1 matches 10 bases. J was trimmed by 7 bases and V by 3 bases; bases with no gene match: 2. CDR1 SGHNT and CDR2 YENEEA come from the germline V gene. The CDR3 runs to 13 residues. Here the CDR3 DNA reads TGTGCCAGCAGCTTCGGGACAGGGGTTGGCTACACCTTC. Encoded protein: CASSFGTGVGYTF.

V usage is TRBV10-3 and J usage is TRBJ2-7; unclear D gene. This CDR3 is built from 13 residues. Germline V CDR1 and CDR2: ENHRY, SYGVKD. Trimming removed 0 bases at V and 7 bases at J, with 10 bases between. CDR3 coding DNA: TGTGCCATCAGTGAGTCGCAGGAGTGGGAGCAGTACTTC. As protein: CAISESQEWEQYF.

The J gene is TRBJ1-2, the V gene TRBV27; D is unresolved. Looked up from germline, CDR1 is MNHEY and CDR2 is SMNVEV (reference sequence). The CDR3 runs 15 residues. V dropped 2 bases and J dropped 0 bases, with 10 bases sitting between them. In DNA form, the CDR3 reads TGTGCCAGCAGTTTAAAAAGGGAGCCTAACTATGGCTACACCTTC. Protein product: CASSLKREPNYGYTF.

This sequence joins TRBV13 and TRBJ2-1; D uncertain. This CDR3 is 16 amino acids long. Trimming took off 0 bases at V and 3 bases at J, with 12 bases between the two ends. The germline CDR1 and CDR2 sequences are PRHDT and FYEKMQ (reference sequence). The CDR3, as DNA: TGTGCCAGCAGCTTAGGCCAGCGAACACTCTACAATGAGCAGTTCTTC. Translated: CASSLGQRTLYNEQFF.

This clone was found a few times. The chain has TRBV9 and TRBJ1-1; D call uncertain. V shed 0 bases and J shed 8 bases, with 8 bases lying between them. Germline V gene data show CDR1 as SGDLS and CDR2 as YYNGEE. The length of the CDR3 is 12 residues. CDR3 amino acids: CASSVAHGEAFF. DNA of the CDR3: TGTGCCAGCAGCGTAGCTCACGGCGAAGCTTTCTTT. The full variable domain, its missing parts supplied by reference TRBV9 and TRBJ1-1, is DSGVTQTPKHLITATGQRVTLRCSPRSGDLSVYWYQQSLDQGLQFLIQYYNGEERAKGNILERFSAQQFPDLHSELNLSSLELGDSALYFCASSVAHGEAFFGQGTRLTVV.

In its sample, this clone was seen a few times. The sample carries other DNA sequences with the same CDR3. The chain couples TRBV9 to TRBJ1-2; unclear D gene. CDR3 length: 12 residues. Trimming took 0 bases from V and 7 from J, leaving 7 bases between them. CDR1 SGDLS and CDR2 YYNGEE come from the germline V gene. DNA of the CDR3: TGTGCCAGCAGCGTAGTCGGTGGTGGCTACACCTTC. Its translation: CASSVVGGGYTF.

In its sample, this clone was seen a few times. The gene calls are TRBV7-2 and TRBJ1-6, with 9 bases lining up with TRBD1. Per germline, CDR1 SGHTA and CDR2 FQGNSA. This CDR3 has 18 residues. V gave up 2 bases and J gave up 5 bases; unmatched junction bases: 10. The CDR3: CASSLKFSGQGDNSPLHF. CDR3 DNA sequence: TGTGCCAGCAGCTTAAAATTCTCGGGACAGGGAGATAATTCACCCCTCCACTTT.

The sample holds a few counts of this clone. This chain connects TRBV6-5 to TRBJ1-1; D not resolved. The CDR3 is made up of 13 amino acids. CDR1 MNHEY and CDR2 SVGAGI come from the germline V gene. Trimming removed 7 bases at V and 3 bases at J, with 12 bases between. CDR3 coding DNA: TGTGCCAGCAAGAGTTTGTCCGACACTGAAGCTTTCTTT. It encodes CASKSLSDTEAFF.

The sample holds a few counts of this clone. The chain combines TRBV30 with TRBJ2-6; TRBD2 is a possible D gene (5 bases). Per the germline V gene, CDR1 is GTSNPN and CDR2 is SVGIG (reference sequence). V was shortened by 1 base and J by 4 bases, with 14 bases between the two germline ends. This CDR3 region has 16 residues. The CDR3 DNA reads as TGTGCCTGGAGTGGCGGGCCGGATGCGGGGGCCAACGTCCTGACTTTC. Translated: CAWSGGPDAGANVLTF.

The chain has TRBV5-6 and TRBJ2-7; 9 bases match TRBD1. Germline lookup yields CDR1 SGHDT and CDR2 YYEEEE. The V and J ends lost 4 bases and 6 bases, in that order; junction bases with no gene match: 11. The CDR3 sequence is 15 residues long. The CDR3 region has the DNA TGTGCCAGCAGCGGGGGCGGGACAGGGTTAAGCGAGCAGTACTTC. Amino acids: CASSGGGTGLSEQYF.

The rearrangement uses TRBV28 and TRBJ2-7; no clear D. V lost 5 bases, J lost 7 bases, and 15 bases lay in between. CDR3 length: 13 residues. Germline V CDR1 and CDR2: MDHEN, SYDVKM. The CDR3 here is CASSPRMGGEQYF. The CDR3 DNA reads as TGTGCCAGCAGTCCTCGGATGGGTGGAGAGCAGTACTTC. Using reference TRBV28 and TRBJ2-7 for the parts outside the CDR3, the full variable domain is DVKVTQSSRYLVKRTGEKVFLECVQDMDHENMFWYRQDPGLGLRLIYFSYDVKMKEKGDIPEGYSVSREKKERFSLILESASTNQTSMYLCASSPRMGGEQYFGPGTRLTVT.

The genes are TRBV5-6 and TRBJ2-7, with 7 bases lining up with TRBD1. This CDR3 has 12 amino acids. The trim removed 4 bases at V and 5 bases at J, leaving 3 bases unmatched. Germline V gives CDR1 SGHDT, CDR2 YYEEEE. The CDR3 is CASSVDRDEQYF. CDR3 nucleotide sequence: TGTGCCAGCAGCGTCGACAGGGACGAGCAGTACTTC.

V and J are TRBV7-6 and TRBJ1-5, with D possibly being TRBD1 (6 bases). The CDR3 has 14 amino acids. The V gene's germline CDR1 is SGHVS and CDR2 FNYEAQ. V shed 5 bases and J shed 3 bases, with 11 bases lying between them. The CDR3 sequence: CASSPGHNNQPQHF. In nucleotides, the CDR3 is TGTGCCAGCAGCCCGGGACACAACAATCAGCCCCAGCATTTT.

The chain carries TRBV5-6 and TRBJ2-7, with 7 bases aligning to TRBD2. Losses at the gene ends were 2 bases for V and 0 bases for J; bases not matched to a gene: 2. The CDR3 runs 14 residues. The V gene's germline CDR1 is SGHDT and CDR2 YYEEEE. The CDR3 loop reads CASSLRGGSYEQYF. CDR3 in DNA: TGTGCCAGCAGCTTACGCGGGGGCTCCTACGAGCAGTACTTC.

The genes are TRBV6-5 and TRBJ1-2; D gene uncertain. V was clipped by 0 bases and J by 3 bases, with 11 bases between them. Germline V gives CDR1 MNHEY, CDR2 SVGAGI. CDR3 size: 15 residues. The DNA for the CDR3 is TGTGCCAGCAGTTACTCGATGGAGGAAGACTATGGCTACACCTTC. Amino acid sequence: CASSYSMEEDYGYTF.